Listed below are T cell receptor beta chains from one sample, sequenced in a study of blood T cell repertoires in COVID-19. TCRdb's copy holds only in-frame clones and misses some; the assay was immunoSEQ multiplex PCR. Here the sample spans roughly 190,000 clones, 80% to 95% being singletons. The sample was peripheral blood. The receptors shown here come from a man over 45 with acute or convalescent COVID-19. CDR3s include the opening cysteine and the closing phenylalanine or tryptophan. Each record gives: J gene, D gene, V gene, clone size, CDR3 DNA, CDR3 protein. The D gene is left open where the match is weak. Expanded clones get a size class; other rows say once, few or many, or leave the size out.

TRBJ2-7 . TRBV18 once TGTGCCAGCCGGCCCCCGGGGGACTCCTACGAGCAGTACTTC CASRPPGDSYEQYF
TRBJ2-7 TRBD2 TRBV11-2 . TGTGCCAGCAGCCCAGTGGGGCTTAGAGGGTTTAGCGGGACTAGAAAGCAGTACTTC CASSPVGLRGFSGTRKQYF
TRBJ2-5 TRBD2 TRBV4-1 . TGCGCCAGCAGCCAGGGTCCGATGGGACTATCAGAGACCCAGTACTTC CASSQGPMGLSETQYF
TRBJ2-1 . TRBV30 . TGTGCCTGGAGCCGAGGCCCGTTGCGAGAGCAGTTCTTC CAWSRGPLREQFF
TRBJ2-7 . TRBV30 . TGTGCCTGGAGTGTATTGGGCAACGAGCAGTACTTC CAWSVLGNEQYF
TRBJ2-5 TRBD1 TRBV19 . TGTGCCAGTAGTACCGACAGGGCCGCGACCCAGTACTTC CASSTDRAATQYF
TRBJ1-1 . TRBV5-1 . TGCGCCAGCAGCAAAAAACAGGGTTACACTGAAGCTTTCTTT CASSKKQGYTEAFF
TRBJ2-6 TRBD2 TRBV10-2 . TGCGCCAGCAGGGGTACGGGACTAGCGGGAAGTCGTGGGGCCAACGTCCTGACTTTC CASRGTGLAGSRGANVLTF
TRBJ2-2 . TRBV28 . TGTGCCAGCCCGGGGAACACCGGGGAGCTGTTTTTT CASPGNTGELFF
TRBJ2-2 TRBD2 TRBV15 . TGTGCCACCAACCCAGGGTTGGGTCGACTAGCGGGAGGTGGCGGGGAGCTGTTTTTT CATNPGLGRLAGGGGELFF
TRBJ1-3 TRBD1 TRBV7-9 . TGTGCCAGCGGACAGGTTTCCCACCTTGGAAACACCATATATTTT CASGQVSHLGNTIYF
TRBJ2-1 . TRBV18 few TGTGCCAGCTCACAGGACACCCCGAGTCAGTTCTTC CASSQDTPSQFF
TRBJ1-4 . TRBV5-1 . TGCGCCAGCAGCTTGGGGGCAGGGAATGAAAAACTGTTTTTT CASSLGAGNEKLFF
TRBJ1-5 TRBD1 TRBV10-1 . TGCGCCAGGGCGGAGGACAGGGGAAATCAGCCCCAGCATTTT CARAEDRGNQPQHF
TRBJ2-2 . TRBV4-1 . TGCGCCAGCCGTGACAGCGGGGAGCTGTTTTTT CASRDSGELFF
TRBJ2-7 TRBD2 TRBV3-1/TRBV3-2 . TGTGCCAGCAGCCAAGCCCCGACTAGCGGGAGTGAGCAGTACTTC CASSQAPTSGSEQYF
TRBJ2-1 . TRBV4-1 once TGCGCCAGCAGCCAAGACATCACCGGAGGCGAGCAGTTCTTC CASSQDITGGEQFF
TRBJ2-6 TRBD1 TRBV28 . TGTGCCAGCAGGGGGGGGACAGGGGATTTTGGGGCCAACGTCCTGACTTTC CASRGGTGDFGANVLTF
TRBJ1-2 TRBD1 TRBV7-2 . TGTGCCAGCAGCCCGCAGGGGACAGAAAACTATGGCTACACCTTC CASSPQGTENYGYTF
TRBJ1-1 . TRBV2 . TGTGCCAGCAGAGGATGGGAGGGAAGAAATGAAGCTTTCTTT CASRGWEGRNEAFF
TRBJ1-4 . TRBV7-7 . TGTGCTAGCAGCTTCCGACCGGGAGAAAAACTGTTTTTT CASSFRPGEKLFF
TRBJ2-7 TRBD1 TRBV11-2 . TGTGCCAGCAGCTTAGACAGGGGGCTGTGGGAGCAGTACTTC CASSLDRGLWEQYF
TRBJ2-7 . TRBV6-5 . TGTGCCAGCAGTTCAGACAGGCCTTACCCATGGAGTGAGCAGTACTTC CASSSDRPYPWSEQYF
TRBJ1-1 . TRBV27 . TGTGCCAGCAGTTCGCTACAGGGCGCGAACACTGAAGCTTTCTTT CASSSLQGANTEAFF
TRBJ2-1 TRBD2 TRBV18 . TGTGCCAGCTCACCACCGGGGACTAGCGGGAACAATGAGCAGTTCTTC CASSPPGTSGNNEQFF
TRBJ1-5 . TRBV5-4 . TGTGCCAGCAGCTTGGGGGGAGACAGCAATCAGCCCCAGCATTTT CASSLGGDSNQPQHF
TRBJ2-2 TRBD1 TRBV24-1 . TGTGCCACCAGGTCGAGGACAGGGAGCACCGGGGAGCTGTTTTTT CATRSRTGSTGELFF
TRBJ2-1 . TRBV2 . TGTGCCTCACTGAACCAGGGCAGGACCAATGAGCAGTTCTTC CASLNQGRTNEQFF
TRBJ1-5 . TRBV4-3 . TGCGCCAGCAGCCAATTCCCCTCAGGGAATCAGCCCCAGCATTTT CASSQFPSGNQPQHF
TRBJ2-3 TRBD2 TRBV5-1 . TGCGCCAGCAGCTTGGGGGGACTAGACAGCACAGATACGCAGTATTTT CASSLGGLDSTDTQYF
TRBJ1-6 . TRBV5-1 . TGCGCCAGCAGCTTGGAGGCAGGGCTAGGTGGTTCACCCCTCCACTTT CASSLEAGLGGSPLHF
TRBJ1-1 . TRBV2 . TGTGCCAGCAGTGAAGCGCGGTCATTCGCTTTCTTT CASSEARSFAFF
TRBJ1-5 TRBD1 TRBV5-4 . TGTGCCAGCAGCTTGGGACAGGGGCGCAATCAGCCCCAGCATTTT CASSLGQGRNQPQHF
TRBJ1-2 . TRBV28 . TGTGCCAGCAGTTTATTCCAGGGGAACTATGGCTACACCTTC CASSLFQGNYGYTF
TRBJ2-3 . TRBV7-3 . TGTGCCAGCAGCCCCAGCGGGACATCAGATACGCAGTATTTT CASSPSGTSDTQYF
TRBJ1-2 TRBD1 TRBV19 . TGTGCCAGTAGCCGGACAGGGTTGATCCCCAACTATGGCTACACCTTC CASSRTGLIPNYGYTF
TRBJ1-1 . TRBV18 . TGTGCCAGCTCACCACCGGGGGCAGGATCGCTGAACACTGAAGCTTTCTTT CASSPPGAGSLNTEAFF
TRBJ1-1 . TRBV11-1 . TGTGCCAGCAGTATATACGAGGAGGGAGTCACTGAAGCTTTCTTT CASSIYEEGVTEAFF
TRBJ1-4 . TRBV11-2 once TGTGCCAGCAGCTTAATGGGGGCTGAAACTAATGAAAAACTGTTTTTT CASSLMGAETNEKLFF
TRBJ1-3 . TRBV6-6 . TGTGCCAGCAGCTCCCCTGGAAACACCATATATTTT CASSSPGNTIYF
TRBJ1-5 TRBD1 TRBV5-5 few TGTGCCAGCAGCAGGGACAGGGGGGATCAGCCCCAGCATTTT CASSRDRGDQPQHF
TRBJ2-2 . TRBV27 . TGTGCCAGCAGTTCGGATTTAGGCAGGGCCACCGGGGAGCTGTTTTTT CASSSDLGRATGELFF
TRBJ2-3 TRBD2 TRBV19 . TGTGCCAGTAGCCACGAGCGGGGGGGAAGCACAGATACGCAGTATTTT CASSHERGGSTDTQYF
TRBJ2-5 TRBD1 TRBV10-1 . TGCGCCAGCGACTCGGACAGGCGAGAGACCCAGTACTTC CASDSDRRETQYF
TRBJ1-4 . TRBV6-5 . TGTGCCAGCAGTTACGGCAGGACAACTAATGAAAAACTGTTTTTT CASSYGRTTNEKLFF
TRBJ1-2 TRBD1 TRBV5-1 . TGCGCCAGCAGCCCCGCAGGGGGTACCTATGGCTACACCTTC CASSPAGGTYGYTF
TRBJ2-5 TRBD2 TRBV5-1 . TGCGCCAGCAGCTTGTCCGGGACTAGCGGAGCACAAGAGACCCAGTACTTC CASSLSGTSGAQETQYF
TRBJ2-4 TRBD1 TRBV15 . TGTGCCACCAGCAGGGTTCTGGACAGGGTGTTCGGGGCGGCCAAAAACATTCAGTACTTC CATSRVLDRVFGAAKNIQYF